Only one count was recorded for the clone carrying this T cell receptor beta chain. Its antigen is not known. The germline V gene encodes CDR1 SGHVS and CDR2 FQNEAQ. V gave up 4 bases and J gave up 1 base, with 14 bases separating them. CDR3 length equals 16 residues. This specimen comes from a study of shared clonotypes between healthy human individuals. General observations from the study: Rarefaction curves obtained for sorted subsets showed sequencing incomplete despite large depth. Generation probabilities were higher for clonotypes shared across all four sorted-subset donors than for unshared ones.

The split of CD4+ cells yielded CD45RA+ naive and CD45RA-negative memory subsets. The protocol was immunoSEQ multiplex PCR, while the TCRdb copy is restricted to in-frame clones and leaves out a portion. The table lists about 2.3 million clones, just under 95% of them singletons. The sample comprised naive CD4+ T cells from PBMCs. As to subset: CD45RA+ positively selected. The chain has TRBV7-8 and TRBJ1-5; D is possibly TRBD1 (6 bases). The receptor was isolated from a man aged 18-30 years in good health. Some clones in this sample may be carry-over from other donors' samples. The CDR3: CASSSEQGWSNQPQHF. The DNA for the CDR3 is TGTGCCAGCAGCTCGGAACAGGGTTGGAGCAATCAGCCCCAGCATTTT.